The 13 T cell receptor beta chains below all came from one sample that was sequenced in a study of TIL therapy for anti-PD-1-resistant metastatic lung cancer. This was the immunoSEQ v3 assay. The assay was immunoSEQ multiplex PCR, and TCRdb's table has in-frame clones only and misses some. The sample has more than 9,000 clones; 58% are singletons. Time point described: pre-treatment sample, taken before nivolumab and TIL therapy. The tumor samples were excised metastases, mostly pleural nodules or supraclavicular lymph nodes. Sequenced here: tumor tissue, sampled at baseline. The receptors derive from a person between 25 and 80 years old with non-small cell lung cancer.

This rearrangement joins TRBV12-3 or TRBV12-4 to TRBJ1-2, with D possibly being TRBD1 (5 bases). The CDR3 has 12 amino acids. Trimming cost V 5 bases and J 8 bases, with 12 bases left between them. This chain's CDR3 is CASSPGTLGYTF. The DNA of the CDR3 is TGTGCCAGCAGTCCCGGGACCCTCGGCTACACCTTC.

This chain uses TRBV4-1 with TRBJ2-7; maybe TRBD2 (7 bases). Trimming removed 0 bases from V and 5 bases from J, with 14 bases in between. Germline V gene sequence: CDR1 MGHRA, CDR2 YSYEKL. This CDR3 spans 15 amino acids. CDR3 DNA: TGCGCCAGCAGCCAAGAGCGGAGGGGGAGGGACGAGCAGTACTTC. Its translation: CASSQERRGRDEQYF.

This clone ranks as large (0.1 to 1%). V is TRBV28 and J is TRBJ1-6; tentatively, D is TRBD1 (6 bases). V was pared by 1 base and J by 10 bases, with 26 bases between. Germline CDR1 and CDR2: MDHEN and SYDVKM. The CDR3 is 19 residues long. CDR3 coding DNA: TGTGCCAGCAGTTTATTAGAGGGTGGAGGATGGGGGGGCAAATCACCCCTCCACTTT. This codes for CASSLLEGGGWGGKSPLHF.

The V call is TRBV27, the J call TRBJ2-7, with D hard to call. Trimming left V 5 bases short and J 3 bases short, with 17 bases between. Germline values: CDR1 MNHEY, CDR2 SMNVEV (reference sequence). This CDR3 has 15 residues. In DNA form, the CDR3 reads TGTGCCAGCAGTCCAATGTTGGCCACACGCTACGAGCAGTACTTC. It is translated as CASSPMLATRYEQYF.

This clone has a handful of counts. V and J are TRBV7-9 and TRBJ1-3; D is unclear. Per the germline V gene, CDR1 is SEHNR and CDR2 is FQNEAQ (reference sequence). CDR3 size: 13 residues. The V and J ends lost 1 base and 1 base respectively, with 2 bases between them. The CDR3 loop reads CASSLDSGNTIYF. The CDR3, as DNA: TGTGCCAGCAGCTTAGATTCTGGAAACACCATATATTTT.

The chain carries TRBV7-6 and TRBJ2-7, with unresolved D. The germline V gene has CDR1 SGHVS and CDR2 FNYEAQ. The V end lost 5 bases, the J end lost 2 bases, and 16 bases lay between the germline ends. The CDR3 runs 15 residues. CDR3 DNA: TGTGCCAGCAGCCCGTCCGGACGGGTGCCCTACGAGCAGTACTTC. It codes for CASSPSGRVPYEQYF.

The V and J genes are TRBV19 and TRBJ2-1; D is unresolved. CDR3 length: 12 residues. Trimming stripped 1 base from V and 11 bases from J, with 9 bases between. In germline, CDR1 is LNHDA, CDR2 SQIVND (reference sequence). The CDR3 reads CASSIAGFKQFF. CDR3 bases: TGTGCCAGTAGTATAGCTGGGTTCAAGCAGTTCTTC.

This clone was observed a handful of times. This chain uses TRBV27 with TRBJ2-7, with D possibly being TRBD1 or TRBD2 (5 bases each). Per the germline V gene, CDR1 is MNHEY and CDR2 is SMNVEV (reference sequence). V gave up 1 base and J gave up 3 bases, with 7 bases separating them. This CDR3 region has 13 residues. The CDR3: CASSLFGGYEQYF. The CDR3 nucleotides read TGTGCCAGCAGTTTATTTGGGGGCTACGAGCAGTACTTC.

The chain links TRBV11-2 to TRBJ2-3; D is uncertain. With 4 bases removed from V and 0 bases from J, the gap between germline ends came to 8 bases. The CDR3 is made up of 14 amino acids. CDR1 is SGHAT, CDR2 FQNNGV, per germline. The CDR3 loop is CASSYRLSTDTQYF. The CDR3 coding sequence is TGTGCCAGCAGCTACAGACTCAGCACAGATACGCAGTATTTT.

This clone ranks as medium-sized (0.01 to 0.1%). This chain links TRBV6-5 with TRBJ2-5; D is perhaps TRBD1 (6 bases). The CDR3 is 13 amino acids. Germline V gene data show CDR1 as MNHEY and CDR2 as SVGAGI. V gave up 4 bases and J gave up 4 bases, with 10 bases separating them. CDR3 in DNA: TGTGCCAGCAGTTTTACAGGGTCAGAGACCCAGTACTTC. It yields the protein CASSFTGSETQYF.

J is TRBJ2-7 and V is TRBV28; maybe TRBD1 (6 bases). The germline V gene encodes CDR1 MDHEN and CDR2 SYDVKM. The CDR3 sequence is 14 residues long. V lost 3 bases, J lost 2 bases, and 11 bases lay in between. Written as DNA, the CDR3 is TGTGCCAGCAGTTTTGAAGGACAGCCCTACGAGCAGTACTTC. It is translated as CASSFEGQPYEQYF.

CDR3 DNA sequence: TGTGCCAGCAGCTTAGCGGGACAGGGGAGACACGAGCAGTACTTC. It yields the protein CASSLAGQGRHEQYF. The J gene is TRBJ2-7, the V gene TRBV13; 10 bases are shared with TRBD1. V was pared by 1 base and J by 5 bases, with 5 bases of the junction left unmatched. The germline CDR1 and CDR2 sequences are PRHDT and FYEKMQ (reference sequence). The CDR3 runs 15 residues.

The chain recombines TRBV6-5 with TRBJ1-1; D ambiguous. This CDR3 spans 14 amino acids. V was trimmed by 0 bases and J by 1 base, leaving 6 bases between them. Germline V gene data show CDR1 as MNHEY and CDR2 as SVGAGI. The chain's CDR3 is CASSYSVTNTEAFF. CDR3 bases: TGTGCCAGCAGTTACTCTGTTACGAACACTGAAGCTTTCTTT.